Each of the 26 T cell receptor beta chains below was sequenced from the same sample in a study of T cell responses to AZD1222 COVID-19 vaccine. Measured with immunoSEQ multiplex PCR; TCRdb has only the in-frame clones, and not every one. The table has around 180,000 clones, about nine tenths seen once. This specimen consisted of peripheral blood, obtained on day 0 of AZD1222 vaccination. These TCRs come from an adult in good health.

This chain joins TRBV5-5 and TRBJ1-5; D is unresolved. This CDR3 contains 15 residues. V shed 4 bases and J shed 0 bases, with 11 bases lying between them. Germline V gene data show CDR1 as SGHKS and CDR2 as YYEKEE (reference sequence). The CDR3 DNA sequence: TGTGCCAGCAGCCCTGACATATATAGCAATCAGCCCCAGCATTTT. As protein: CASSPDIYSNQPQHF.

The chain links TRBV30 to TRBJ2-1; D gene uncertain. This CDR3 contains 14 residues. The germline gives CDR1 GTSNPN, CDR2 SVGIG (reference sequence). V lost 0 bases and J lost 6, with 12 bases in between. CDR3 DNA sequence: TGTGCCTGGAGTGTGTATCGGGCAGGCAATGAGCAGTTCTTC. Amino acids: CAWSVYRAGNEQFF.

This chain connects TRBV7-7 to TRBJ1-4, with 7 nucleotides matching TRBD1. CDR3 size: 15 residues. Germline V gene sequence: CDR1 SSHAT, CDR2 FNYEAQ (reference sequence). After removal of 1 base from V and 3 bases from J, the junction contained 2 bases not matched to a gene. The CDR3 region has the DNA TGTGCCAGCAGCTTAGGGGACAGCCCTAATGAAAAACTGTTTTTT. Protein sequence: CASSLGDSPNEKLFF.

This clone was detected only once. The genes are TRBV12-3 or TRBV12-4 and TRBJ1-2, with 8 bases lining up with TRBD1. With V trimmed by 3 bases and J by 8 bases, 5 bases remained unmatched. The CDR3 is made up of 13 amino acids. CDR3 sequence (DNA): TGTGCCAGCAGTTTGAGGACAGGGAGCGGCTACACCTTC. Its translation is CASSLRTGSGYTF.

The chain links TRBV5-1 to TRBJ1-5, with TRBD1 matching 8 bases. CDR1 is SGHRS, CDR2 YFSETQ, per germline. This CDR3 region has 17 residues. V lost 0 bases, J lost 3 bases, and 8 bases stayed unmatched. The CDR3 reads CASSLGTGRVDNQPQHF. DNA for the CDR3: TGCGCCAGCAGCTTGGGGACAGGGAGGGTCGACAATCAGCCCCAGCATTTT.

The V call is TRBV6-5, the J call TRBJ1-1, with 8 positions matching TRBD1. Germline assignment: CDR1 MNHEY and CDR2 SVGAGI. The V gene end was trimmed by 7 bases and the J gene end by 6 bases; junction bases not matched to a gene: 7. The CDR3 consists of 13 residues. The CDR3 DNA follows: TGTGCCAGCATCGACAGGGGTACGGCTGAAGCTTTCTTT. This encodes CASIDRGTAEAFF.

The genes are TRBV18 and TRBJ2-7, with 11 bases aligning to TRBD1. Germline CDR1 is KGHSH and CDR2 is LQKENI. J lost 7 bases, V lost 3 bases, and 11 bases had no gene match. There are 16 residues in the CDR3. This CDR3 is CASSPLGTGGSLEQYF. The CDR3 DNA follows: TGTGCCAGCTCACCCCTAGGGACAGGGGGTTCCCTTGAGCAGTACTTC.

The chain links TRBV4-2 to TRBJ2-2; a weak D match, TRBD2 (5 bases). V lost 0 bases, J lost 1 base, and 12 bases lay in between. The CDR3 has 17 residues. CDR1 and CDR2 (germline): LGHNA, YNFKEQ. DNA for the CDR3: TGTGCCAGCAGCCAAGATGTGACGGGGAGGAACACCGGGGAGCTGTTTTTT. This sequence encodes CASSQDVTGRNTGELFF.

The V call is TRBV5-5, the J call TRBJ1-2; the D gene is possibly TRBD1 (6 bases). This CDR3 spans 14 amino acids. Germline CDR1 reads SGHKS; CDR2 reads YYEKEE (reference sequence). V gave up 5 bases and J gave up 0 bases, with 11 bases separating them. CDR3 nucleotides: TGTGCCAGCAGTCCGGGGGCCGCTAACTATGGCTACACCTTC. This sequence encodes CASSPGAANYGYTF.

This clone was counted once. This chain joins TRBV5-4 and TRBJ2-7; D is uncertain. Looked up from germline, CDR1 is SGHNT and CDR2 is YYREEE (reference sequence). Trimming removed 3 bases from V and 1 base from J, with 8 bases in between. The CDR3 has 13 amino acids. The chain's CDR3 is CASSSRSSYEQYF. The CDR3 nucleotides read TGTGCCAGCAGCTCGAGATCTTCCTACGAGCAGTACTTC.

This clone appeared a few times. Sequence at one end of the junction differs from germline and may be a read error. The chain recombines TRBV7-7 with TRBJ2-7; the D gene is possibly TRBD1 (6 bases). This CDR3 is 14 amino acids long. The germline V gene has CDR1 SSHAT and CDR2 FNYEAQ (reference sequence). The CDR3 DNA reads TGTGCTAGCAGCCCCCGACAGGCCCCCTACGAGCAGTACTTC. This translates into CASSPRQAPYEQYF. The complete variable domain, with remaining parts taken from reference TRBV7-7 and TRBJ2-7, reads GAGVSQSPRYKVTKRGQDVTLRCDPISSHATLYWYQQALGQGPEFLTYFNYEAQPDKSGLPSDRFSAERPEGSISTLTIQRTEQRDSAMYRCASSPRQAPYEQYFGPGTRLTVT.

The chain joins TRBV6-5 to TRBJ2-5; D unclear. CDR3 length: 14 residues. V shed 6 bases and J shed 2 bases, with 13 bases lying between them. The germline V gene encodes CDR1 MNHEY and CDR2 SVGAGI. CDR3 DNA: TGTGCCAGCAGGGGGATTGGGATTCAAGAGACCCAGTACTTC. Protein sequence: CASRGIGIQETQYF.

This rearrangement joins TRBV12-5 to TRBJ2-3, with 10 bases lining up with TRBD2. V shed 2 bases and J 3 bases; nucleotides not matched to a gene: 11. Germline V gene sequence: CDR1 LGHNT, CDR2 FRNRAP. CDR3 length: 18 residues. CDR3 DNA sequence: TGTGCTAGTGGTTTGCCTACCGGCACTAGCGGGGTAACAGATACGCAGTATTTT. Its translation is CASGLPTGTSGVTDTQYF.

This chain joins TRBV7-2 and TRBJ2-7; 10 bases are a match to TRBD1. The V and J ends lost 6 bases and 1 base, in that order; junction bases with no gene match: 12. Looked up from germline, CDR1 is SGHTA and CDR2 is FQGNSA. The CDR3 consists of 17 residues. The CDR3 DNA reads TGTGCCAGCAGGGGACCTGAGGGGACAGGGGCTTCCTACGAGCAGTACTTC. This encodes CASRGPEGTGASYEQYF.

The rearrangement joins TRBV11-3 to TRBJ2-3; no definite D call. Trimming left V 3 bases short and J 2 bases short, with 12 bases between. The CDR3 length is 15 residues. The germline V gene encodes CDR1 SGHNT and CDR2 YENEEA. The CDR3 sequence: CASSFSTGFTDTQYF. CDR3 in DNA: TGTGCCAGCAGCTTCTCGACGGGCTTCACAGATACGCAGTATTTT.

The rearrangement links TRBV7-8 to TRBJ2-7; 9 bases line up with TRBD1. The germline V gene encodes CDR1 SGHVS and CDR2 FQNEAQ. V trimming: 3 bases; J trimming: 4 bases; junction bases outside the gene matches: 7. CDR3 length: 15 residues. CDR3 bases: TGTGCCAGCAGCTTCTTCGGGACAGGGCAATACGAGCAGTACTTC. Its translation is CASSFFGTGQYEQYF.

This clone is a singleton in its sample. The gene calls are TRBV9 and TRBJ2-1; 9 nucleotides agree with TRBD2. This CDR3 is built from 15 residues. From germline, CDR1 is SGDLS and CDR2 YYNGEE. After removal of 0 bases from V and 6 bases from J, the junction contained 4 bases not matched to a gene. The CDR3 DNA sequence: TGTGCCAGCAGCGTAGCAGCGGGGGGCCCCAATGAGCAGTTCTTC. Amino acids: CASSVAAGGPNEQFF. The whole variable domain, filled in from reference TRBV9 and TRBJ2-1, reads DSGVTQTPKHLITATGQRVTLRCSPRSGDLSVYWYQQSLDQGLQFLIQYYNGEERAKGNILERFSAQQFPDLHSELNLSSLELGDSALYFCASSVAAGGPNEQFFGPGTRLTVL.

This clone was recorded once. V gene TRBV2 combines with J gene TRBJ2-5; 14 bases agree with TRBD2. The germline gives CDR1 SNHLY, CDR2 FYNNEI. The CDR3 loop spans 18 amino acids. J was trimmed by 5 bases and V by 6 bases; bases with no gene match: 14. The CDR3 DNA is TGTGCCAGCAGGGCGAGGACTAGCGGGGGGACTGGTCGGGAGACCCAGTACTTC. It specifies CASRARTSGGTGRETQYF.

This chain links TRBV5-1 with TRBJ1-1, with D tentatively TRBD1 (5 bases). CDR3 length: 14 amino acids. Per the germline V gene, CDR1 is SGHRS and CDR2 is YFSETQ. V shed 2 bases and J shed 5 bases, with 13 bases lying between them. The CDR3 sequence: CASSLGGERTEAFF. Written as DNA, the CDR3 is TGCGCCAGCAGCTTAGGAGGGGAGAGAACTGAAGCTTTCTTT.

This chain connects TRBV19 to TRBJ2-7, with TRBD2 as a possible D gene (6 bases). Germline CDR1 is LNHDA and CDR2 is SQIVND (reference sequence). Trimming shortened V by 5 bases and J by 4 bases, and 15 bases separated the two germline ends. The CDR3 runs to 14 residues. The CDR3 nucleotides read TGTGCCAGTAGTCCCGCGGGACCTGGATACGAGCAGTACTTC. Translation: CASSPAGPGYEQYF.

The chain uses TRBV27 and TRBJ2-7; D is possibly TRBD1 (6 bases). The V gene's germline CDR1 is MNHEY and CDR2 SMNVEV (reference sequence). This CDR3 comprises 14 residues. The germline V and J ends were trimmed by 2 bases and 3 bases, with 11 bases remaining between them. This CDR3 is CASSLIGRGYEQYF. In nucleotides, the CDR3 is TGTGCCAGCAGTTTAATAGGCAGGGGCTACGAGCAGTACTTC.

This rearrangement joins TRBV28 to TRBJ1-2; no definite D call. The germline gives CDR1 MDHEN, CDR2 SYDVKM. There are 13 residues in the CDR3. Trimming shortened V by 4 bases and J by 2 bases, and 8 bases separated the two germline ends. Here the CDR3 DNA reads TGTGCCAGCAGTTCGGGCGGGAACTATGGCTACACCTTC. It is translated as CASSSGGNYGYTF.

The genes are TRBV4-3 and TRBJ2-3, with D unresolved. Germline V gene sequence: CDR1 LGHNA, CDR2 YSLEER. CDR3 size: 15 residues. V dropped 0 bases and J dropped 5 bases, with 12 bases sitting between them. The CDR3 DNA reads TGCGCCAGCAGCCAAGATTTTAGTGGAATAGATACGCAGTATTTT. It encodes CASSQDFSGIDTQYF.

The chain combines TRBV9 with TRBJ1-1; D is perhaps TRBD1 (5 bases). The CDR3 is 14 amino acids. Trimming pared 2 bases from V and 5 bases from J, leaving 13 bases between. Germline loops: CDR1 SGDLS, CDR2 YYNGEE. The CDR3 DNA reads TGTGCCAGCAGCGTCGGTCGTTGGGGGACTGAAGCTTTCTTT. This sequence encodes CASSVGRWGTEAFF.

The V and J genes are TRBV7-2 and TRBJ1-1; 10 bases are shared with TRBD1. This CDR3 has 18 residues. V lost 2 bases and J lost 1; bases outside the gene matches: 10. Germline V gene data show CDR1 as SGHTA and CDR2 as FQGNSA. The CDR3 reads CASSLSGQGRTSNTEAFF. CDR3 coding DNA: TGTGCCAGCAGCTTATCGGGACAGGGGAGGACTTCGAACACTGAAGCTTTCTTT.

As DNA, the CDR3 is TGTGCCAGCAGCCCCGGACAGACTAACTATGGCTACACCTTC. Translation gives CASSPGQTNYGYTF. V and J are TRBV7-9 and TRBJ1-2; D may be TRBD1 (6 bases). This CDR3 spans 14 amino acids. CDR1 is SEHNR and CDR2 is FQNEAQ in the germline V gene (reference sequence). V was trimmed by 5 bases and J by 0 bases, leaving 10 bases between them.